What follows describes a single TCR beta chain. Amplification targeted TCR beta CDR3 regions from RNA transcripts. HTBI primers drove first-round RT-PCR of the TCR CDR3. TCRdb reanalysed the multiplex PCR reads using MiXCR and keeps one entry per CDR3 protein. This sample has 560,000 or so distinct CDR3 sequences; about 20% occur once, and the top ten carry roughly 47%. V was trimmed by 2 bases and J by 7 bases, leaving 15 bases between them. This CDR3 comprises 15 residues. Germline values: CDR1 DFQATT, CDR2 SNEGSKA (reference sequence). This specimen comes from a study of T cells in Graves' hyperthyroidism and ophthalmopathy.

The clonotype comes from a man in his forties with Graves' ophthalmopathy. Specimen: blood. This sequence joins TRBV20-1 and TRBJ1-6; D unclear. The chain's CDR3 is CSARLGDFTNSPLHF. In nucleotides, the CDR3 is TGCAGTGCTAGATTAGGCGATTTTACCAATTCACCCCTCCACTTT.